This T cell receptor (beta chain) was profiled in a study of early T cells in non-severe SARS-CoV-2 infection. As for the study in general: Sequencing used unsorted whole-blood bulk RNA, so chains lack pairing.

From the 5' RACE reads, TCRdb called clonotypes with MiXCR, one entry per CDR3 protein. The data show more than 20,000 distinct CDR3 sequences, with under 5% seen just once and more than 1.1% held by the top ten. CDR3 length: 17 amino acids. CDR1 and CDR2 from the germline V gene are KGHSH and LQKENI. Trimming stripped 6 bases from V and 1 base from J, with 21 bases between. This clonotype has at least ten counts. This receptor was taken from an adult who was a healthcare worker with PCR-confirmed SARS-CoV-2 infection or an uninfected control (not recorded which). This chain links TRBV18 with TRBJ1-1, with D possibly being TRBD1 (6 bases). The sequenced material came from whole blood. In nucleotides, the CDR3 is TGTGCCAGCTCTCGCAATAGCAGGGGATCCGCGAACACTGAAGCTTTCTTT. Protein product: CASSRNSRGSANTEAFF.